Below, 6 T cell receptor beta chains from the same sample are listed, as sequenced in a study of T-cell memory formation after mild COVID-19. TCRdb called the 5' RACE reads again in MiXCR, with one record for every CDR3 protein. The sample contains some 270,000 distinct CDR3 sequences, just over 15% of which appear only once. The sequenced sample consisted of PBMCs or a T cell subset sorted from them (not recorded which). These receptors all come from an adult woman who had mild COVID-19 (a few samples of this study predate the infection). Cell type and time point are not known.

This clonotype was seen a handful of times. DNA for the CDR3: TGTGCCAGCAGCCCCGGGTGGAACTATGGCTACACCTTC. Its protein product is CASSPGWNYGYTF. This chain connects TRBV12-3 or TRBV12-4 to TRBJ1-2; D is ambiguous. Trimming took off 6 bases at V and 2 bases at J, with 10 bases between the two ends. The CDR3 covers 13 residues.

This clonotype has ten or more counts. This chain connects TRBV3-1 to TRBJ2-7; tentative D call: TRBD2 (5 bases). CDR3 size: 15 residues. Germline CDR1 reads LGHDT; CDR2 reads YNNKEL (reference sequence). The germline V and J ends were trimmed by 4 bases and 0 bases, with 13 bases remaining between them. The CDR3 is CASSPEGLSSYEQYF. The CDR3 coding sequence is TGTGCCAGCAGCCCCGAGGGTTTAAGCTCCTACGAGCAGTACTTC.

This chain joins TRBV19 and TRBJ1-1; no firm D call. The CDR3 is 14 residues long. V gave up 1 base and J gave up 1 base, with 7 bases separating them. The germline V gene has CDR1 LNHDA and CDR2 SQIVND (reference sequence). CDR3 DNA sequence: TGTGCCAGTAGTATAGTGGTAGGGAACACTGAAGCTTTCTTT. Translation gives CASSIVVGNTEAFF.

In this sample, this clonotype turned up many times. This chain connects TRBV6-1 to TRBJ2-1; 12 bases agree with TRBD1. This CDR3 is 14 amino acids long. Germline lookup yields CDR1 MNHNS and CDR2 SASEGT. Trimming cost V 8 bases and J 6 bases; bases outside gene matches: 5. In DNA, the CDR3 is TGTGCCAGCTGCCGGGACAGGGGGCGCAATGAGCAGTTCTTC. This codes for CASCRDRGRNEQFF.

V usage is TRBV20-1 and J usage is TRBJ2-5; 11 bases agree with TRBD2. This CDR3 is built from 16 residues. CDR1 and CDR2 from the germline V gene are DFQATT and SNEGSKA (reference sequence). V dropped 3 bases and J dropped 2; count of bases not matched to a gene: 8. This CDR3 reads CSASRTASGGQETQYF. As DNA, the CDR3 is TGCAGTGCTAGCAGGACGGCTAGCGGGGGGCAAGAGACCCAGTACTTC.

V usage is TRBV9 and J usage is TRBJ1-2, with a possible D match to TRBD1 (6 bases). V was clipped by 7 bases and J by 7 bases, with 14 bases between them. Looked up from germline, CDR1 is SGDLS and CDR2 is YYNGEE. The CDR3 length is 12 residues. CDR3 amino acids: CASYSEGGGYTF. CDR3 DNA sequence: TGTGCCAGCTACTCTGAGGGGGGTGGCTACACCTTC. Complete variable domain (other parts from reference TRBV9 and TRBJ1-2): DSGVTQTPKHLITATGQRVTLRCSPRSGDLSVYWYQQSLDQGLQFLIQYYNGEERAKGNILERFSAQQFPDLHSELNLSSLELGDSALYFCASYSEGGGYTFGSGTRLTVV.